The T cell receptor (beta chain) under discussion was sequenced for a study of cytomegalovirus exposure and HLA in healthy donors. The CDR3 contains 12 residues. Germline V gene lookup returns CDR1 MGHRA and CDR2 YSYEKL. Between the trimmed V and J ends, which lost 1 base and 8 bases, there was a span of 8 bases. Repertoires were generated with immunoSEQ multiplex PCR, while TCRdb's copy carries only in-frame clones and drops some. The sample yields some 180,000 clones, roughly nine tenths seen once. Findings and caveats of the study: Whilst most TCR sequences proved rare, a subset of public TCRs occurred across many donors. In a later analysis, first-cohort TCR clusters were found to tend to co-occur in the 90 to 150 validation repertoires. Per published reports, the classifier diagnosed cytomegalovirus status with high specificity and sensitivity. A few CMV-associated chains proved CMV antigen-specific in vitro.

As regards this clone: Its antigen is unknown.

This rearrangement joins TRBV4-1 to TRBJ1-1; D is undetermined. This clonotype was obtained from a man aged 25-45 years in good health and CMV-seropositive. The sample comprised PBMCs. The CDR3 is CASSQVGTEAFF. In nucleotides, the CDR3 is TGCGCCAGCAGCCAAGTAGGCACGGAAGCTTTCTTT.